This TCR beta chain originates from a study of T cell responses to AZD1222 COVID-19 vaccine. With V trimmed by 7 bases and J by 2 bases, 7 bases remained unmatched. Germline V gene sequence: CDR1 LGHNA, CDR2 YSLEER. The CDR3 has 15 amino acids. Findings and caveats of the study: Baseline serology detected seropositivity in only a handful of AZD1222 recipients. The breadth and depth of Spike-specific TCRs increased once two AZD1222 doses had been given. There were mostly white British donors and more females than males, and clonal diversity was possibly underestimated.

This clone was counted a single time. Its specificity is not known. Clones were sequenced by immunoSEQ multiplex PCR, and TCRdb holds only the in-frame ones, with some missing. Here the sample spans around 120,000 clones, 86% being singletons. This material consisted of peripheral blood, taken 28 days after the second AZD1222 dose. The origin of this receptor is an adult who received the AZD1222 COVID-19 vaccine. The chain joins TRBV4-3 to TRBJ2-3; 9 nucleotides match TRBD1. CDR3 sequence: CASKKGQGSTDTQYF. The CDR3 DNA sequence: TGCGCCAGCAAAAAGGGACAGGGTTCCACAGATACGCAGTATTTT.